This TCR beta chain was identified during a study of T cells in Graves' hyperthyroidism and ophthalmopathy. General study findings and limits: The model identified upcoming ophthalmopathy a median approximately six months ahead of onset.

The TCR beta CDR3 regions underwent amplification using RNA transcripts as the source. HTBI primers were the set used in a first-round RT-PCR of the TCR CDR3. Using its own MiXCR run on the multiplex PCR reads, TCRdb lists one record per CDR3 protein. The repertoire holds some 460,000 distinct CDR3 sequences, with around 16% as singletons. Across 18 months, stable Graves' hyperthyroidism was marked by no progression to ophthalmopathy. CDR1 and CDR2 from the germline V gene are MDHEN and SYDVKM. The CDR3 has 16 residues. The V and J ends lost 6 bases and 2 bases respectively, with 18 bases between them. This clonotype was observed at least ten times. Its antigen is not identified.

The material sequenced was blood. The sequence was collected from a woman between 18 and 30 years old with Graves' hyperthyroidism. This chain links TRBV28 with TRBJ2-3; no clear D. The CDR3 is CASRQTKIRNTDTQYF. The CDR3 DNA reads as TGTGCCAGCAGGCAAACTAAGATCAGGAACACAGATACGCAGTATTTT. Variable domain in full (rest from reference TRBV28 and TRBJ2-3): DVKVTQSSRYLVKRTGEKVFLECVQDMDHENMFWYRQDPGLGLRLIYFSYDVKMKEKGDIPEGYSVSREKKERFSLILESASTNQTSMYLCASRQTKIRNTDTQYFGPGTRLTVL.